Each of the 8 T cell receptor beta chains below was sequenced from the same sample in a study of T cell responses to AZD1222 COVID-19 vaccine. Sequencing used immunoSEQ multiplex PCR; TCRdb keeps in-frame clones, though not all of them. The table has 130,000 to 150,000 clones, roughly 92% seen once. This specimen consisted of peripheral blood, obtained on day 0 of AZD1222 vaccination. The receptors shown here come from an adult in good health.

The J gene is TRBJ2-1, the V gene TRBV11-2, with D perhaps TRBD1 (6 bases). Germline values: CDR1 SGHAT, CDR2 FQNNGV. V was clipped by 2 bases and J by 8 bases, with 16 bases between them. The CDR3 sequence is 15 residues long. The CDR3 reads CASSLLVGEGDEQFF. DNA of the CDR3: TGTGCCAGCAGCTTACTGGTCGGCGAGGGGGATGAGCAGTTCTTC.

The V and J genes are TRBV5-6 and TRBJ1-1, with no clear D. Germline CDR1 is SGHDT and CDR2 is YYEEEE. V was clipped by 4 bases and J by 4 bases, with 20 bases between them. The CDR3 consists of 16 residues. The CDR3 nucleotides are TGTGCCAGCAGCGGACCGGTGGGATTTGACATCACTGAAGCTTTCTTT. Protein sequence: CASSGPVGFDITEAFF. Based on the CDR3 plus reference TRBV5-6 and TRBJ1-1, the full variable domain is DAGVTQSPTHLIKTRGQQVTLRCSPKSGHDTVSWYQQALGQGPQFIFQYYEEEERQRGNFPDRFSGHQFPNYSSELNVNALLLGDSALYLCASSGPVGFDITEAFFGQGTRLTVV.

The chain recombines TRBV18 with TRBJ1-1, with 7 bases matching TRBD1. Germline values: CDR1 KGHSH, CDR2 LQKENI. The ends lost 6 bases at V and 5 bases at J; junction bases unmatched: 9. The CDR3 sequence is 14 residues long. DNA of the CDR3: TGTGCCAGCTCGCTCCGACAGGGTTGGACTGAAGCTTTCTTT. This codes for CASSLRQGWTEAFF.

This clone occurred once. V is TRBV12-5 and J is TRBJ1-6, with D tentatively TRBD1 (5 bases). Germline V gene sequence: CDR1 LGHNT, CDR2 FRNRAP. The CDR3 is 14 amino acids. Trimming shortened V by 8 bases and J by 3 bases, and 11 bases separated the two germline ends. The CDR3 here is CASSSGNYNSPLHF. The CDR3 nucleotides read TGTGCTAGTTCTTCAGGGAACTATAATTCACCCCTCCACTTT.

The chain has TRBV5-1 and TRBJ2-3; TRBD1 matches 8 bases. CDR3 size: 16 residues. Germline lookup yields CDR1 SGHRS and CDR2 YFSETQ. J was trimmed by 3 bases and V by 0 bases; bases with no gene match: 6. CDR3 sequence (DNA): TGCGCCAGCAGCTTGGGACAGGGGTTTGGTACAGATACGCAGTATTTT. Encoded protein: CASSLGQGFGTDTQYF.

The chain couples TRBV9 to TRBJ1-2; TRBD1 aligns across 8 bases. J gave up 3 bases and V 3 bases, and 10 bases lay outside the gene matches. The germline CDR1 and CDR2 sequences are SGDLS and YYNGEE. This CDR3 has 16 amino acids. For the CDR3, the DNA is TGTGCCAGCAGCGCCGCGGCAGGGGGCATCGACTATGGCTACACCTTC. This encodes CASSAAAGGIDYGYTF.

The chain joins TRBV5-1 to TRBJ2-5; D is uncertain. V was shortened by 2 bases and J by 4 bases, with 6 bases between the two germline ends. Per the germline V gene, CDR1 is SGHRS and CDR2 is YFSETQ. The CDR3 is made up of 12 amino acids. CDR3 bases: TGCGCCAGCAGCTTATCTCGAGAGACCCAGTACTTC. Translated, it gives CASSLSRETQYF.

The CDR3 DNA is TGCGCCAGCAGCCAGTCTATCATCCGGGGTCCACCCGGGGAGCTGTTTTTT. As protein: CASSQSIIRGPPGELFF. The V gene is TRBV4-1, the J gene TRBJ2-2, with D maybe TRBD2 (5 bases). The germline CDR1 and CDR2 sequences are MGHRA and YSYEKL. Trimming took off 3 bases at V and 6 bases at J, with 20 bases between the two ends. This CDR3 contains 17 residues.